The sequence of this TCR beta chain was determined in a study of naive and memory T cell subsets (dated by TCRdb to about 2017). In the study overall: Sorted naive and memory T cell subsets from peripheral blood were analyzed in the study using a UMI-based, open-source pipeline for TCR alpha and beta sequencing. The functional CMV T cell responses agreed completely with IgG serology results. RNA was DNase-treated and reverse transcribed with TCR constant-region primers, mostly using SuperScript III. The investigation overall reported the following: In both CD4 and CD8 cells, going from naive through CM, EM and EMRA, the Gini index went up while Shannon and inverse Simpson diversity went down. Once error correction was done, more than 90% of naive TCR sequences showed up just once, which made the naive abundance distributions much steeper than those of the memory subsets. RNA-based TCR counts may be affected by expression changes linked to T cell activation and differentiation. Clonotypes were defined as single alpha or beta chain sequences, not paired alpha/beta receptors. A power law was followed by TCR abundance, with an exponent that differed between naive and memory subsets but was consistent across the three individuals. The repertoire findings for the naive and memory subsets could not be validated, as no ground truth was available. A few larger clonotypes were present in naive repertoires, especially CD8 naive repertoires, and these clonotypes were possibly memory cells re-expressing CD45RA.

From the second PCR step on, the TCR alpha and beta chain libraries were amplified in separate reactions. CMV status of each donor was established by measuring IFNgamma production from CD4+ T cells after fresh PBMCs were stimulated overnight with CMV viral lysate. CD4 T cells were positively selected using Miltenyi beads, after which CD8 T cells were positively selected from the CD4-negative fraction. After staining for CD3, CD4, CD8, CD45RA, CD27 and a live/dead dye, cells were sorted on a BD Aria II into four subsets based on CD45RA and CD27. Blood was obtained from three healthy volunteers, and the blood from each volunteer was fractionated into CD4 and CD8 T cells and subsequently into four differentiation subsets. Around 130 ml of peripheral blood was collected from each donor, and PBMC were isolated by Ficoll-Paque PLUS density-gradient centrifugation. After sorting, cells were lysed in RLT buffer, RNA was extracted using a Qiagen RNeasy kit, and the extracted RNA was stored at -80 degrees C.

This clonotype showed up just a few times. Its antigen is not yet known. No base-level quality is on record; no much larger clone is a single base apart. Library construction relied on UMI-ligation and nested PCR. An equimolar mix of two oligonucleotides covering both TRBC1 and TRBC2 was used as the beta constant-region primer. The ligated cDNA went through four rounds of PCR with nested alpha and beta constant-region primers together with the SP2 primer. A single-stranded oligonucleotide containing the SP2 primer and a 12-nucleotide UMI was joined to the 3' end of the cDNA by T4 RNA ligase 1. The ligation reaction was kept at 16 degrees C for roughly 19-25 hours. PCR2 was typically performed as a SYBR Green qPCR and was stopped at a predetermined threshold so that over-amplification was prevented. Apart from the first purification, every purification step used Agencourt AMPure XP magnetic beads. Libraries were quantified by Qubit and checked on a TapeStation, where a main peak was expected near 650 bp. Sequencing of the pooled libraries was done on an Illumina MiSeq using v2 2x251 paired-end kits, which typically yielded roughly 0.95-2.1 million reads per sample. Each sample library was pooled at about 4 nM, and roughly 4.5-7% PhiX was included to improve cluster recognition. Processing in the source paper ran as follows. FASTQ reads processed by Demultiplexor were assigned V and J genes by Decombinator through tag matching that tolerated a single base-pair mismatch. By using UMIs, Collapsinator corrected both sequencing errors and the frequency errors caused by PCR heterogeneity. CDR3Translator translated TCRs and extracted CDR3s from the conserved cysteine to the FGXG phenylalanine, flagging non-productive sequences. Gini, Shannon entropy and inverse Simpson indices were calculated on repertoires subsampled to equal numbers of UMI-defined TCRs. Clonotype abundance distributions were fitted to a power law by maximum likelihood within the linear range. Similar UMI counts, unique TCR numbers and clonal distributions were obtained with the pipeline and with MIGEC on one naive CD8 sample. One analysis removed from the naive repertoire any naive TCRs that were also present in any memory subset from the same donor. Repertoires were searched for around 8,000 CMV-associated CDR3 sequences compiled from VDJdb and a published dataset. TCRdb redid the processing of the public reads, applying fastp at Q25 and MiXCR, and retained in-frame beta chains. Duplicate CDR3 protein sequences are folded into a single record with the most common DNA and genes. For this entry, the V and J calls and clone size follow TCRdb and not the study's own pipeline. This sample has over 110,000 distinct CDR3 sequences in its table, and more than 15% of those were observed once. The top ten clonotypes cover roughly 0.68% of the sample.

Including cysteine and phenylalanine, the CDR3 has 15 amino acids. Kept here is only the CDR3 DNA, which spans 45 bases and is read in frame from base 1. Looking up the germline V gene yields CDR1 MNHEY and CDR2 SVGAGI. V drops 2 bases and J drops 2 bases, leaving 10 bases in between. This TCR came from a human donor in good health. Sequencing was performed on naive CD8+ T cells from blood. The cell subset or site label here, explained by the study, means: naive T cells, CD45RA high CD27+. The chain was built from TRBV6-5 and TRBJ2-1, and TRBD2 may be the D gene, going by 6 matching bases. The CDR3 region has the sequence CASSYIGGAYNEQFF. The bases are TGTGCCAGCAGTTACATCGGGGGTGCCTACAATGAGCAGTTCTTC.